In this sample, the clone carrying this T cell receptor (beta chain) turned up a few times. Its antigen is not identified. This CDR3 spans 15 amino acids. V was trimmed by 2 bases and J by 0 bases, leaving 8 bases between them. Germline CDR1 and CDR2: ENHRY and SYGVKD. This sample was included in a study of cytomegalovirus exposure and HLA in healthy donors. General study findings and limits: DRB1 showed the most TCR associations and HLA-C the fewest in a later analysis, as rates varied by HLA locus. The majority of TCR sequences were rare, yet some public TCRs appeared in many donors. It was reported that the classifier diagnosed cytomegalovirus status with high specificity and sensitivity in both the original and validation cohorts.

Both 60 Vbeta primers and 13 Jbeta primers went into the PCR. Here immunoSEQ multiplex PCR was the method, and the copy in TCRdb shows in-frame clones only, minus some. The sample includes 200,000 to 300,000 clones, roughly 87% of them seen just once. The sequence derives from a woman aged 40 to 55 in good health and CMV-seropositive. The rearrangement uses TRBV10-3 and TRBJ1-5, with a possible D match to TRBD1 (5 bases). Specimen: PBMCs. Written as DNA, the CDR3 is TGTGCCATCAGTGAGGACAGCTATAGCAATCAGCCCCAGCATTTT. The encoded protein is CAISEDSYSNQPQHF.